Shown below are 5 T cell receptor beta chains from a single sample sequenced in a study of technical replicates of blood from a handful of donors. Generated by immunoSEQ multiplex PCR, the TCRdb table keeps only in-frame clones and is missing some. The sample shows about 73,000 clones, 93% of them seen only once. The sample taken for sequencing was T cells isolated from PBMCs. These receptors were collected from a human donor in good health.

The chain combines TRBV18 with TRBJ2-1; D perhaps matches TRBD1 (5 bases). The CDR3 has 15 amino acids. Between the trimmed V and J ends, which lost 0 bases and 3 bases, there was a span of 9 bases. The V gene's germline CDR1 is KGHSH and CDR2 LQKENI. CDR3 protein: CASSPPQGNYNEQFF. In DNA, the CDR3 is TGTGCCAGCTCACCACCCCAGGGTAACTACAATGAGCAGTTCTTC.

This sequence joins TRBV14 and TRBJ1-2; D is uncertain. CDR1 and CDR2 from the germline V gene are SGHDN and FVKESK. Trimming took off 4 bases at V and 4 bases at J, with 16 bases between the two ends. The CDR3 totals 15 residues. This CDR3 is CASSPNEWSGYGYTF. The CDR3 DNA reads as TGTGCCAGCAGCCCGAATGAGTGGTCTGGCTATGGCTACACCTTC.

The gene calls are TRBV2 and TRBJ1-6; D remains ambiguous. Germline V gene data show CDR1 as SNHLY and CDR2 as FYNNEI. The ends were cut back, 4 bases at V and 8 bases at J, with 15 bases in the middle. This CDR3 has 15 amino acids. CDR3 amino acids: CASSVLPGFDSPLHF. The CDR3 DNA reads as TGTGCCAGCAGTGTGCTCCCAGGATTCGATTCACCCCTCCACTTT. Based on the CDR3 plus reference TRBV2 and TRBJ1-6, the full variable domain is EPEVTQTPSHQVTQMGQEVILRCVPISNHLYFYWYRQILGQKVEFLVSFYNNEISEKSEIFDDQFSVERPDGSNFTLKIRSTKLEDSAMYFCASSVLPGFDSPLHFGNGTRLTVT.

As DNA, the CDR3 is TGTGCCAGTAGTATAATGGGGTACGGGAATAATTCACCCCTCCACTTT. It translates to CASSIMGYGNNSPLHF. This sequence joins TRBV19 and TRBJ1-6, with no clear D. The ends were cut back, 2 bases at V and 5 bases at J, with 13 bases in the middle. This CDR3 region has 16 residues. Germline V lookup: CDR1 LNHDA, CDR2 SQIVND (reference sequence).

J is TRBJ2-7 and V is TRBV15; D possibly corresponds to TRBD1 (5 bases). The germline gives CDR1 LNHNV, CDR2 YYDKDF (reference sequence). V shed 3 bases and J shed 1 base, with 16 bases lying between them. This CDR3 spans 16 amino acids. CDR3: CATSRGSAGLSYEQYF. DNA for the CDR3: TGTGCCACCAGCAGGGGGTCAGCAGGGCTTTCCTACGAGCAGTACTTC.